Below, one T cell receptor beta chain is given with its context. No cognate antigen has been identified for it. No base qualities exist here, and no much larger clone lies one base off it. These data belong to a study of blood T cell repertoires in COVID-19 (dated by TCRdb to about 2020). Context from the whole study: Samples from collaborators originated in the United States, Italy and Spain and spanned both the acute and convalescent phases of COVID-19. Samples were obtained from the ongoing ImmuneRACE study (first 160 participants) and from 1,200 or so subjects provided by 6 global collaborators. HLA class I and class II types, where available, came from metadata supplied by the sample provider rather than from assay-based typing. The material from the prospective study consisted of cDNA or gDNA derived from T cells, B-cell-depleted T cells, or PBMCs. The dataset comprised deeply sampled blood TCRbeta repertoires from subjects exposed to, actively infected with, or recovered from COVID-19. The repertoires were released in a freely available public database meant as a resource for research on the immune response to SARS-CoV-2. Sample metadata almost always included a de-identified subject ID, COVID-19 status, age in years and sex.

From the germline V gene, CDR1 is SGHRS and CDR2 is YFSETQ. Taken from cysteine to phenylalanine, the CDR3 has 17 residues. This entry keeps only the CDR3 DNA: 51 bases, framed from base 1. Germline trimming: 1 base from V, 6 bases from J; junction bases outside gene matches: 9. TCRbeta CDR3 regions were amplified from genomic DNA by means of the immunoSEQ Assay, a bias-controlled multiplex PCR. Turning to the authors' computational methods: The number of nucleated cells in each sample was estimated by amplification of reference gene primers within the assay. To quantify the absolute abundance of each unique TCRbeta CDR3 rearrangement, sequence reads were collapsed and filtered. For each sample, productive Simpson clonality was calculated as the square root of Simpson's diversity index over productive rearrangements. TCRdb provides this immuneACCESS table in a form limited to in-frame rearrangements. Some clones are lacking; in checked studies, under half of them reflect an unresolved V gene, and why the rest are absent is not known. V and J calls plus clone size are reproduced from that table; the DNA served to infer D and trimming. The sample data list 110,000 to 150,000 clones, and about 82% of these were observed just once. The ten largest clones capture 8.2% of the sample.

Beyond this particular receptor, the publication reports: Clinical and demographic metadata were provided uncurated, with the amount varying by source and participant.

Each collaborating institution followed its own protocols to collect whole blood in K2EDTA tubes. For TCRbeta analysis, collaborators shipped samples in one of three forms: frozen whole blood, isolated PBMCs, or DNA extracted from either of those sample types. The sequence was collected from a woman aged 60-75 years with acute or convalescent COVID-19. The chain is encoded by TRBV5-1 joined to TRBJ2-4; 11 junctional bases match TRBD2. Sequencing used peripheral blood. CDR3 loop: CASSLQSSGGARNIQYF. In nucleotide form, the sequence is TGCGCCAGCAGCTTGCAGAGTAGCGGGGGGGCGAGAAACATTCAGTACTTC.